Below, 9 T cell receptor beta chains from the same sample are listed, as sequenced in a study of blood T cell repertoires in COVID-19 (dated by TCRdb to about 2020). The library was produced with the immunoSEQ multiplex PCR assay. The clones in this table, taken by TCRdb from immuneACCESS, are in-frame only. Not every clone is retained; where verified, under half of the shortfall comes from an unresolved V gene, and the cause of the rest is unknown. Here the sample has about 270,000 clones; about 87% occur a single time. The ten top clones hold approximately 4% of the sample. The sequenced sample consisted of PBMCs or T cells enriched from blood (not recorded which). These receptors all come from a young woman with acute COVID-19.

The rearrangement uses TRBV5-1 and TRBJ2-3; 8 nucleotides match TRBD2. V dropped 0 bases and J dropped 1; count of bases not matched to a gene: 4. The germline V gene encodes CDR1 SGHRS and CDR2 YFSETQ. CDR3 length equals 16 residues. CDR3 DNA: TGCGCCAGCAGCTTGGCCAAGACTAGCGGCACAGATACGCAGTATTTT. This codes for CASSLAKTSGTDTQYF.

The chain joins TRBV28 to TRBJ2-1, with D possibly TRBD2 on 5 matching bases. Germline lookup yields CDR1 MDHEN and CDR2 SYDVKM. V shed 7 bases and J shed 12 bases, with 19 bases lying between them. This CDR3 has 13 residues. This CDR3 reads CASTSRLFEGQFF. The CDR3 bases are TGTGCCAGCACTAGCCGCTTGTTCGAGGGGCAGTTCTTC.

V is TRBV9 and J is TRBJ1-5, with TRBD1 matching over 8 bases. The CDR3 is 15 residues long. Germline V CDR1 and CDR2: SGDLS, YYNGEE. V lost 0 bases and J lost 9; bases outside the gene matches: 8. The CDR3 DNA sequence: TGTGCCAGCAGCGTAGGGACAGGGACCACCTGGCCCCAGCATTTT. Protein: CASSVGTGTTWPQHF.

The sample holds one count of this clone. V is TRBV19 and J is TRBJ2-3; 14 bases are a match to TRBD2. Unmatched junction bases numbered 1, after V lost 8 bases and J lost 6 bases. Germline CDR1 reads LNHDA; CDR2 reads SQIVND (reference sequence). This CDR3 is 13 amino acids long. In nucleotides, the CDR3 is TGTGCCAGTCGACTAGCGGGAGGGGATACGCAGTATTTT. This translates into CASRLAGGDTQYF.

The chain combines TRBV5-4 with TRBJ2-1; 8 bases are a match to TRBD1. Looked up from germline, CDR1 is SGHNT and CDR2 is YYREEE (reference sequence). Germline trimming cut 4 bases from V and 0 bases from J; bases unmatched to any gene: 9. This CDR3 spans 17 amino acids. For the CDR3, the DNA is TGTGCCAGCAGCCTGGAACAGGGGGTAAGCTCCTACAATGAGCAGTTCTTC. Amino acids: CASSLEQGVSSYNEQFF.

Only one count was recorded for this clone. The chain employs TRBV7-2 and TRBJ2-7, with D maybe TRBD1 (6 bases). The CDR3 extends over 13 amino acids. V was clipped by 6 bases and J by 1 base, with 10 bases between them. The germline gives CDR1 SGHTA, CDR2 FQGNSA. The CDR3 spells CASRGAPSYEQYF. CDR3 in DNA: TGTGCCAGCAGGGGGGCTCCTTCCTACGAGCAGTACTTC.

This sequence joins TRBV5-4 and TRBJ2-3; 12 bases are a match to TRBD2. The germline V gene encodes CDR1 SGHNT and CDR2 YYREEE (reference sequence). V was pared by 1 base and J by 2 bases, with 2 bases of the junction left unmatched. This CDR3 region has 16 residues. This CDR3 reads CASSLRLAGDTDTQYF. DNA for the CDR3: TGTGCCAGCAGCTTGAGACTAGCGGGAGACACAGATACGCAGTATTTT. Using reference TRBV5-4 and TRBJ2-3 for the parts outside the CDR3, the full variable domain is ETGVTQSPTHLIKTRGQQVTLRCSSQSGHNTVSWYQQALGQGPQFIFQYYREEENGRGNFPPRFSGLQFPNYSSELNVNALELDDSALYLCASSLRLAGDTDTQYFGPGTRLTVL.

The chain links TRBV2 to TRBJ2-3, with 9 bases lining up with TRBD2. Trimming at V came to 2 bases and at J to 4 bases, leaving 4 bases not matched to a gene. The CDR3 has 15 amino acids. Germline CDR1 and CDR2: SNHLY and FYNNEI. This chain's CDR3 is CASSEMGGRADTQYF. In DNA, the CDR3 is TGTGCCAGCAGTGAAATGGGCGGGAGGGCAGATACGCAGTATTTT. The variable domain in full, completed from reference TRBV2 and TRBJ2-3, reads EPEVTQTPSHQVTQMGQEVILRCVPISNHLYFYWYRQILGQKVEFLVSFYNNEISEKSEIFDDQFSVERPDGSNFTLKIRSTKLEDSAMYFCASSEMGGRADTQYFGPGTRLTVL.

This clone was observed a single time. The chain recombines TRBV7-9 with TRBJ1-4; 10 bases map to TRBD1. The V gene end was trimmed by 5 bases and the J gene end by 8 bases; junction bases not matched to a gene: 5. Germline V lookup: CDR1 SEHNR, CDR2 FQNEAQ (reference sequence). The CDR3 is 14 amino acids. CDR3 sequence (DNA): TGTGCCAGCAGCCTCGGGACAGGGGAGGAAAAACTGTTTTTT. Protein: CASSLGTGEEKLFF.